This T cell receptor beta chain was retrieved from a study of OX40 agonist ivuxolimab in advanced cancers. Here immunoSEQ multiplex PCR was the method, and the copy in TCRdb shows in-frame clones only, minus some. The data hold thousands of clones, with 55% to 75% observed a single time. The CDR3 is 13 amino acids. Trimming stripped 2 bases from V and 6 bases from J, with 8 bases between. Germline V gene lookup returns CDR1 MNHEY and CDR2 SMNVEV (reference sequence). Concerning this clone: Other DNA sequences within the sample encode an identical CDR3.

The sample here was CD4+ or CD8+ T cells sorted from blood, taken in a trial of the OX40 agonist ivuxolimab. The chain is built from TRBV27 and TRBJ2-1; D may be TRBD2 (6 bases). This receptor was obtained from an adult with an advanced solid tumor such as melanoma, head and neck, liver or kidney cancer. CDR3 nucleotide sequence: TGTGCCAGCAGTTTAAGGAGGGGCAATGAGCAGTTCTTC. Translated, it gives CASSLRRGNEQFF.